The subject of this entry is one TCR beta chain. Its specificity is unknown. From the approximately 110-subject validation cohort, which was separate from the roughly 620-subject first cohort, the donors were drawn. The protocol was immunoSEQ multiplex PCR, while the TCRdb copy is restricted to in-frame clones and leaves out a portion. The table shows about 73,000 clones, with 85% to 95% occurring only once. The data are from a study of cytomegalovirus exposure and HLA in healthy donors. Study-level information: A subsequent analysis stated that the approximately 120 validation repertoires were run on the same platform as the approximately 660 first-cohort repertoires. General study points: Some TCR beta chains (about 170 of them) were listed as cytomegalovirus-associated. In vitro experiments confirmed that a few CMV-associated chains were specific for CMV antigens.

The CDR3 sequence is 13 residues long. This clonotype was obtained from a man between 18 and 29 years old in good health and CMV-seronegative. What was sequenced was PBMCs. The chain recombines TRBV21-1 with TRBJ2-5; no DNA check was done on the table's D call, TRBD1. TRBV21-1 is annotated as a pseudogene. CDR3: CASSKWGPETQYF. CDR3 nucleotide sequence: TGTGCCAGCAGCAAGTGGGGGCCGGAGACCCAGTACTTC.